The rows below give T cell receptor beta chains drawn from one sample of a study of cytomegalovirus exposure and HLA in healthy donors. Measured with immunoSEQ multiplex PCR; TCRdb has only the in-frame clones, and not every one. In the table there are around 190,000 clones, roughly 79% of which are singletons. The sample consisted of PBMCs. These receptors were taken from a man in his thirties or forties in good health and CMV-seronegative. CDR3s include the opening cysteine and the closing phenylalanine or tryptophan. A D gene is named only where the DNA matches it firmly. For some rows the clone size is stated as once, few or many, or as a class when expanded; others skip it.

TGTGCCAGCAGCTTAGGAGCGGGTGACGCCGAGCAGTACTTC	CASSLGAGDAEQYF	-	-	TRBV7-6	TRBJ2-7
TGCGCCAGCAGCTTGTATGGGGCCTCTGGAAACACCATATATTTT	CASSLYGASGNTIYF	once	-	TRBV5-1	TRBJ1-3
TGTGCCAGCAGCGTAGATGAGGGGGCTGGGGAGACCCAGTACTTC	CASSVDEGAGETQYF	-	TRBD1	TRBV9	TRBJ2-5
TGTGCCAGCTCACCACTGCCGGACAGGGTTTCTGGGGCCAACGTCCTGACTTTC	CASSPLPDRVSGANVLTF	-	TRBD1	TRBV18	TRBJ2-6
TGTGCCAGCAGTTTAAGGCAGGGGGCTTCCCTCTACGAGCAGTACTTC	CASSLRQGASLYEQYF	-	TRBD1	TRBV27	TRBJ2-7
TGTGCCAGCAACCCGACTAGCGCCACAGATACGCAGTATTTT	CASNPTSATDTQYF	-	TRBD2	TRBV14	TRBJ2-3
TGTGCCAGCCGGACTAGCGGGAAGCACGAGCAGTACTTC	CASRTSGKHEQYF	-	TRBD2	TRBV28	TRBJ2-7
TGTGCCAGCAGTTTACCTCAGGAGGTTAGCTATGGCTACACCTTC	CASSLPQEVSYGYTF	-	-	TRBV28	TRBJ1-2
TGTGCCTTAGGGATTCCCGGGACAGGGGACTACACCTTC	CALGIPGTGDYTF	-	TRBD1	TRBV6-6	TRBJ1-2
TGTGCCTGGAGTGTATCGTCTGGAAACACCATATATTTT	CAWSVSSGNTIYF	-	-	TRBV30	TRBJ1-3
TGTGCCAGCAGCGTAGAGAGGGCTCAGGAGGAAGCTTTCTTT	CASSVERAQEEAFF	-	-	TRBV9	TRBJ1-1
TGTGCCAGCAGTTTACAGGGGGAGGATCAGCCCCAGCATTTT	CASSLQGEDQPQHF	-	TRBD1	TRBV27	TRBJ1-5
TGTGCCAGCAGCCAAACAGGGAGCTCTGGAAACACCATATATTTT	CASSQTGSSGNTIYF	once	-	TRBV27	TRBJ1-3
TGTGCCAGCAGCGTAGGAGGGAGGAGAGCTTTCTTT	CASSVGGRRAFF	-	-	TRBV9	TRBJ1-1
TGCAGCGTTTCCCCTGAGAGCGGGAGATACGAGCAGTACTTC	CSVSPESGRYEQYF	-	TRBD2	TRBV29-1	TRBJ2-7
TGCGCCAGCAGCTTGGTCGGGGGGGGCCAAGGAGATACGCAGTATTTT	CASSLVGGGQGDTQYF	-	TRBD2	TRBV5-1	TRBJ2-3
TGTGCCAGCACGGTCGAAAACACTGAAGCTTTCTTT	CASTVENTEAFF	-	-	TRBV28	TRBJ1-1
TGTGCCTCCTCGGAGACTTACAATGAGCAGTTCTTC	CASSETYNEQFF	-	-	TRBV30	TRBJ2-1
TGTGCCAGCAGCCAGGGGAGCGGGAGGCTCCAAGAGACCCAGTACTTC	CASSQGSGRLQETQYF	-	TRBD2	TRBV7-7	TRBJ2-5
TGTGCCAGCAGCGGAAGACTAGGAAACACCGGGGAGCTGTTTTTT	CASSGRLGNTGELFF	-	-	TRBV5-6	TRBJ2-2
TGTGCCAGTTCATCAGGCGTGTCTCTGGGCTACACCTTC	CASSSGVSLGYTF	-	-	TRBV6-5	TRBJ1-2
TGCGCCAGCAGTGATCCACACAGGGCGGGTCAGCCCCAGCATTTT	CASSDPHRAGQPQHF	-	-	TRBV10-2	TRBJ1-5
TGCAGTGCTGGTGATAATAGAAAACTGTTTTTT	CSAGDNRKLFF	-	-	TRBV20-1	TRBJ1-4
TGTGCCAACGGACTAGCAGAAGGCAATGAGCAGTTCTTC	CANGLAEGNEQFF	once	TRBD2	TRBV15	TRBJ2-1
TGTGCCAGTAGTCGACCCGGCGCGGGAGGTTACGAGCAGTACTTC	CASSRPGAGGYEQYF	-	TRBD2	TRBV19	TRBJ2-7
TGTGCCTGGAGTGCTAGGACCTACGAGCAGTACTTC	CAWSARTYEQYF	-	-	TRBV30	TRBJ2-7
TGTGCCAGCAGCCAAGGCACCGCCGGCTACGAGCAGTACTTC	CASSQGTAGYEQYF	-	-	TRBV4-2	TRBJ2-7
TGTGCCAGCAGACCGACTACCTACAATGAGCAGTTCTTC	CASRPTTYNEQFF	-	-	TRBV7-3	TRBJ2-1
TGCGCCAGCTTACCGGGACTAGTCCCCTCCGAGCAGTACTTC	CASLPGLVPSEQYF	-	TRBD2	TRBV5-1	TRBJ2-7
TGCAGCGCAGAGAGAAGGGGAAGCTCCTACGAGCAGTACTTC	CSAERRGSSYEQYF	-	-	TRBV29-1	TRBJ2-7
TGTGCCAGCAGCTTAGGAGTCAATAGGAACACTGAAGCTTTCTTT	CASSLGVNRNTEAFF	-	-	TRBV7-3	TRBJ1-1
TGTGCCAGCAGTTACATACCGACAGGGTGGGGCGAGCAGTACTTC	CASSYIPTGWGEQYF	-	TRBD1	TRBV6-6	TRBJ2-7
TGTGCCAGCAGTTTAAAAGGGAGACAGGGCACCTACGAGCAGTACTTC	CASSLKGRQGTYEQYF	-	TRBD1	TRBV27	TRBJ2-7
TGCGCCAGCGTGGGACACTCCTACGAGCAGTACTTC	CASVGHSYEQYF	-	-	TRBV4-1	TRBJ2-7
TGTGCCAGCAGTTTAACCGGGGGGGCTGCATCTGGGGCCAACGTCCTGACTTTC	CASSLTGGAASGANVLTF	-	TRBD2	TRBV27	TRBJ2-6
TGTGCCAGCAGCTCCGGACAGGGGGCAAGTGAAAAACTGTTTTTT	CASSSGQGASEKLFF	few	TRBD1	TRBV7-2	TRBJ1-4
TGTGCCAGCAGCTTAGCCGGGACTAGCGCCGCGAACACCGGGGAGCTGTTTTTT	CASSLAGTSAANTGELFF	-	TRBD2	TRBV7-2	TRBJ2-2